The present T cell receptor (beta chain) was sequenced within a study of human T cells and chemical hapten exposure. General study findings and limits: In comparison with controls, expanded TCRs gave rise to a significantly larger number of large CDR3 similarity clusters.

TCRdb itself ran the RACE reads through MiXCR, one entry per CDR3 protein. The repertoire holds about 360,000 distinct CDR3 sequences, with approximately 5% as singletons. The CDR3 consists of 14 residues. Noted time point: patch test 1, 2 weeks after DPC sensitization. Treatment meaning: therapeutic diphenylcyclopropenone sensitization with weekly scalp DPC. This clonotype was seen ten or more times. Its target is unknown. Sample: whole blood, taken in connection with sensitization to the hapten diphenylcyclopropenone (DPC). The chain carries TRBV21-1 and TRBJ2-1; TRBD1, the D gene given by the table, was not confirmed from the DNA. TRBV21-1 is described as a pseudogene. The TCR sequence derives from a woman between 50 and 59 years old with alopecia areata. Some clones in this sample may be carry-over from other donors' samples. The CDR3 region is CASDRAYSYNEQFF. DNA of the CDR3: TGTGCCAGTGACAGGGCCTACTCCTACAATGAGCAGTTCTTC.